These 16 T cell receptor beta chains share one sample of origin, sequenced in a study of neurological immune-mediated disorders. TCRdb redid the calling of the 5' RACE reads with MiXCR, one entry per CDR3 protein. The sample includes some 41,000 distinct CDR3 sequences, roughly 2.5% of them seen just once. The sample comprised PBMCs. The receptors come from a man in his thirties or forties with multiple sclerosis.

This clonotype is medium-sized in the sample. The chain has TRBV11-2 and TRBJ1-1; D remains ambiguous. Trimming shortened V by 0 bases and J by 4 bases, and 6 bases separated the two germline ends. This CDR3 contains 13 residues. Germline-derived CDR1 and CDR2 are SGHAT and FQNNGV. The CDR3 bases are TGTGCCAGCAGCTTAGATCGGAGCACTGAAGCTTTCTTT. This codes for CASSLDRSTEAFF.

This clonotype was detected a few times. This chain uses TRBV6-5 with TRBJ2-3; TRBD1 matches 7 bases. Per germline, CDR1 MNHEY and CDR2 SVGAGI. The CDR3 contains 14 residues. V dropped 5 bases and J dropped 0; count of bases not matched to a gene: 2. The CDR3 loop is CASSVTGSTDTQYF. CDR3 nucleotides: TGTGCCAGCAGTGTGACAGGGAGCACAGATACGCAGTATTTT.

The sample holds a few counts of this clonotype. The chain has TRBV7-6 and TRBJ2-7, with 13 nucleotides matching TRBD2. Germline CDR1 reads SGHVS; CDR2 reads FNYEAQ. The length of the CDR3 is 16 residues. V gave up 3 bases and J gave up 2 bases; unmatched junction bases: 4. This chain's CDR3 is CASSLAGTSGTYEQYF. The CDR3 coding sequence is TGTGCCAGCAGCTTGGCAGGGACTAGCGGGACCTACGAGCAGTACTTC.

Only a few counts were recorded for this clonotype. The rearrangement links TRBV19 to TRBJ2-1, with a weak D call TRBD1 (6 bases). CDR3 length: 13 residues. The V and J ends lost 9 bases and 4 bases respectively, with 13 bases between them. Germline loops: CDR1 LNHDA, CDR2 SQIVND (reference sequence). The DNA of the CDR3 is TGTGCCAGCGGCGAGGACAGTTACAATGAGCAGTTCTTC. This translates into CASGEDSYNEQFF.

At least ten counts were recorded for this clonotype. The chain couples TRBV7-6 to TRBJ2-5, with D maybe TRBD1 (6 bases). CDR3 length: 16 amino acids. V was trimmed by 1 base and J by 2 bases, leaving 14 bases between them. Germline V CDR1 and CDR2: SGHVS, FNYEAQ. The CDR3 sequence: CASSLGRLGGQETQYF. CDR3 coding DNA: TGTGCCAGCAGCTTAGGCAGGCTAGGGGGTCAAGAGACCCAGTACTTC.

In this sample, this clonotype turned up many times. The chain couples TRBV2 to TRBJ2-1; the match to TRBD2 covers 8 bases. The CDR3 covers 16 residues. Germline CDR1 is SNHLY and CDR2 is FYNNEI. V dropped 7 bases and J dropped 4; count of bases not matched to a gene: 12. This CDR3 is CASTSRRGGAYNEQFF. The DNA of the CDR3 is TGTGCCAGCACCTCACGACGGGGGGGGGCATACAATGAGCAGTTCTTC.

In its sample, this clonotype was seen many times. CDR3: CASSLGTGDGELFF. The CDR3 DNA follows: TGTGCCAGCAGTTTAGGGACAGGGGACGGGGAGCTGTTTTTT. The rearrangement uses TRBV12-3 or TRBV12-4 and TRBJ2-2; 9 bases align to TRBD1. The CDR3 has 14 residues. The junction had 1 base not matched to a gene; V was cut back by 1 base and J by 7 bases.

This clonotype was found many times. The CDR3: CASSLPTSGEPRQYF. CDR3 sequence (DNA): TGTGCCAGCAGCCTTCCGACTAGCGGGGAACCCAGGCAGTACTTC. The V gene is TRBV7-3, the J gene TRBJ2-7; 11 bases line up with TRBD2. From germline, CDR1 is SGHTA and CDR2 FQGTGA. This CDR3 has 15 amino acids. V was clipped by 5 bases and J by 9 bases; unmatched bases: 12.

This clonotype was counted ten times or more. This sequence joins TRBV7-8 and TRBJ2-1; D is unresolved. The CDR3 sequence is 12 residues long. The V and J ends lost 4 bases and 5 bases respectively, with 6 bases between them. Germline V gene sequence: CDR1 SGHVS, CDR2 FQNEAQ. The CDR3, as DNA: TGTGCCAGCAGCTCAGCCGACAATGAGCAGTTCTTC. This gives the protein CASSSADNEQFF.

This clonotype has a count of ten or more. The chain links TRBV20-1 to TRBJ2-7; the D gene is possibly TRBD1 (6 bases). CDR1 and CDR2 from the germline V gene are DFQATT and SNEGSKA (reference sequence). The CDR3 contains 13 residues. V shed 5 bases and J shed 2 bases, with 13 bases lying between them. The chain's CDR3 is CSASNRDPYEQYF. CDR3 sequence (DNA): TGCAGTGCTTCCAACAGGGATCCCTACGAGCAGTACTTC.

In this sample, this clonotype turned up many times. V and J are TRBV9 and TRBJ2-7; TRBD1 matches at 9 bases. Germline assignment: CDR1 SGDLS and CDR2 YYNGEE. The CDR3 is made up of 15 amino acids. Trimming removed 4 bases from V and 2 bases from J; junction bases left unmatched: 7. The CDR3 DNA reads as TGTGCCAGCAGCATATCCGGGACAGGGACCTACGAGCAGTACTTC. This translates into CASSISGTGTYEQYF.

The chain uses TRBV3-1 and TRBJ2-7, with D unresolved. Germline V CDR1 and CDR2: LGHDT, YNNKEL (reference sequence). V was shortened by 3 bases and J by 2 bases, with 8 bases between the two germline ends. This CDR3 has 13 amino acids. CDR3: CASSQHSTYEQYF. The CDR3 nucleotides are TGTGCCAGCAGCCAGCACAGTACCTACGAGCAGTACTTC.

This clonotype came up many times. The gene calls are TRBV20-1 and TRBJ2-5; the D call may be TRBD1 or TRBD2 (5 bases each). Deletions cut 3 bases from V and 1 base from J, with 12 bases between. CDR3 length: 14 amino acids. Germline V gene lookup returns CDR1 DFQATT and CDR2 SNEGSKA (reference sequence). The CDR3 DNA is TGCAGTGCTAGGGTTGGGACCGTCCAAGAGACCCAGTACTTC. It yields the protein CSARVGTVQETQYF.

In this sample, this clonotype turned up many times. The chain joins TRBV5-1 to TRBJ2-5; D might be TRBD1 (5 bases). The CDR3 is made up of 15 amino acids. Germline V gene data show CDR1 as SGHRS and CDR2 as YFSETQ. V shed 0 bases and J shed 2 bases, with 11 bases lying between them. CDR3 loop: CASSLESGNQETQYF. For the CDR3, the DNA is TGCGCCAGCAGCTTGGAATCAGGGAATCAAGAGACCCAGTACTTC.

This clonotype has at least ten counts. The J gene is TRBJ1-2, the V gene TRBV29-1, with 7 bases identical to TRBD1. The CDR3 sequence is 12 residues long. Unmatched junction bases numbered 6, after V lost 8 bases and J lost 3 bases. The V gene's germline CDR1 is SQVTM and CDR2 ANQGSEA. DNA for the CDR3: TGCAGCTCCCAGGGGGGCGACTATGGCTACACCTTC. Protein product: CSSQGGDYGYTF.

This clonotype appeared many times. The CDR3 loop reads CSARDVGVSYEQYF. The CDR3 DNA reads TGCAGTGCTAGAGATGTGGGGGTCTCCTACGAGCAGTACTTC. The chain carries TRBV20-1 and TRBJ2-7; D may correspond to TRBD1 or TRBD2 (5 bases each). The ends were cut back, 0 bases at V and 0 bases at J, with 9 bases in the middle. Germline V gene data show CDR1 as DFQATT and CDR2 as SNEGSKA (reference sequence). This CDR3 comprises 14 residues.